This TCR beta chain was retrieved from a study of shared clonotypes between healthy human individuals. In the study overall: Three plates were used per donor for CD4 naive, three for CD4 memory, two for CD8 naive and one for CD8 memory. Study-wide findings and caveats: Sampling covered blood only; tissue repertoires likely differ.

Sequenced by immunoSEQ multiplex PCR; TCRdb stores in-frame clones only, minus some. The sample has more than 2 million clones, about 94% seen once. Only CD45RO-negative cells positively selected for CCR7 counted as naive CD8 cells, so terminally differentiated effector memory CD45RA+ cells were excluded. All donors were healthy HIV-negative adults lacking recent acute infections or vaccinations. As to this clone: Antigen: not known.

The CDR3 extends over 14 amino acids. The V end lost 5 bases, the J end lost 1 base, and 8 bases lay between the germline ends. Germline V lookup: CDR1 MGHRA, CDR2 YSYEKL. The V call is TRBV4-1, the J call TRBJ2-2; TRBD2 is a possible D gene (6 bases). This clonotype was sampled from a man between 18 and 29 years old in good health. Sample: naive CD8+ T cells sorted from blood. The CDR3 coding sequence is TGCGCCAGCAGCGGGACTCGGAACACCGGGGAGCTGTTTTTT. As protein: CASSGTRNTGELFF.